A single sample gave rise to the 16 T cell receptor beta chains below, sequenced in a study of naive and memory T cell subsets. An equimolar mix of two oligonucleotides served as the beta constant-region primer for TRBC1 and TRBC2. Nested alpha and beta constant-region primers with the SP2 primer drove four PCR rounds on ligated cDNA. TCRdb fed the UMI-ligation and nested PCR reads into MiXCR, producing one record per CDR3 protein. The sample gives about 120,000 distinct CDR3 sequences, roughly 32% of which show up once; approximately 0.9% is in the top ten. Sequenced input: central memory CD4+ T cells from blood. The source of these receptors is a human donor in good health.

The rearrangement joins TRBV7-2 to TRBJ2-7; the match to TRBD2 covers 14 bases. The CDR3 is 16 residues long. The ends lost 1 base at V and 6 bases at J; junction bases unmatched: 5. The V gene's germline CDR1 is SGHTA and CDR2 FQGNSA. Written as DNA, the CDR3 is TGTGCCAGCAGCTTAGGACTAGCGGGAGGGCAGGGCGAGCAGTACTTC. Translated: CASSLGLAGGQGEQYF.

The CDR3 coding sequence is TGCGCCAGCAGCTCGAAGGGGGGACTAGTGGGAGGCAACTACAATGAGCAGTTCTTC. It yields the protein CASSSKGGLVGGNYNEQFF. The chain uses TRBV5-1 and TRBJ2-1; 8 bases map to TRBD2. The CDR3 is 19 residues long. V was clipped by 3 bases and J by 3 bases; unmatched bases: 17. Germline CDR1 SGHRS, CDR2 YFSETQ.

This clonotype was detected only a few times. V usage is TRBV12-3 or TRBV12-4 and J usage is TRBJ1-2; tentative D call: TRBD1 (5 bases). The CDR3 covers 13 residues. V lost 6 bases and J 4 bases, leaving 12 bases between the germline ends. The CDR3 DNA is TGTGCCAGCAGCCCCGACAGAGTCTATGGCTACACCTTC. This translates into CASSPDRVYGYTF.

The rearrangement links TRBV10-3 to TRBJ2-5; 15 bases are a match to TRBD2. Germline assignment: CDR1 ENHRY and CDR2 SYGVKD. This CDR3 is built from 18 residues. V shed 5 bases and J 2 bases; nucleotides not matched to a gene: 9. The CDR3 here is CAISRGLAGGEGQETQYF. CDR3 bases: TGTGCCATCAGTAGGGGACTAGCGGGAGGTGAGGGGCAAGAGACCCAGTACTTC.

This clonotype was observed a handful of times. This chain connects TRBV24-1 to TRBJ2-6, with a tentative D call TRBD1 (6 bases). V was shortened by 3 bases and J by 11 bases, with 10 bases between the two germline ends. Germline lookup yields CDR1 KGHDR and CDR2 SFDVKD. The CDR3 covers 13 residues. This CDR3 reads CATSDPNRDVLTF. The CDR3 DNA sequence: TGTGCCACCAGTGATCCGAACAGGGACGTCCTGACTTTC.

This clonotype has only a few counts. V is TRBV12-3 or TRBV12-4 and J is TRBJ2-1; 8 bases match TRBD2. The CDR3 consists of 14 residues. J gave up 7 bases and V 6 bases, and 8 bases lay outside the gene matches. The CDR3 DNA follows: TGTGCCAGCAGCCCCAGCGGGGGAAGGAATGAGCAGTTCTTC. Translated: CASSPSGGRNEQFF.

This clonotype appeared a few times. V gene TRBV20-1 combines with J gene TRBJ1-6; D uncertain. Germline V gene sequence: CDR1 DFQATT, CDR2 SNEGSKA (reference sequence). The CDR3 has 12 amino acids. Trimming took 3 bases from V and 7 from J, leaving 7 bases between them. CDR3 in DNA: TGCAGTGCTAGTGGGCTGAATTCACCCCTCCACTTT. Translated, it gives CSASGLNSPLHF.

The rearrangement links TRBV5-6 to TRBJ1-2; D possibly corresponds to TRBD1 (5 bases). Looked up from germline, CDR1 is SGHDT and CDR2 is YYEEEE. V was clipped by 4 bases and J by 6 bases, with 16 bases between them. The CDR3 loop spans 14 amino acids. DNA for the CDR3: TGTGCCAGCAGCCGGCGCGGAGGGGAGGATGGCTACACCTTC. As protein: CASSRRGGEDGYTF.

The chain employs TRBV4-1 and TRBJ2-3; no definite D call. The V gene lost 0 bases and the J gene lost 1 base, with 8 bases spanning the gap. Germline V gene sequence: CDR1 MGHRA, CDR2 YSYEKL. The CDR3 contains 15 residues. In DNA form, the CDR3 reads TGCGCCAGCAGCCAAGATATTCATCGCACAGATACGCAGTATTTT. Protein sequence: CASSQDIHRTDTQYF.

There are a few counts of this clonotype. The chain carries TRBV20-1 and TRBJ2-1; 9 bases line up with TRBD2. From germline, CDR1 is DFQATT and CDR2 SNEGSKA (reference sequence). CDR3 length equals 18 residues. V shed 3 bases, J shed 0 bases, and the junction held 12 bases outside the gene matches. CDR3 sequence reads: CSASGGSLAGRSYNEQFF. As DNA, the CDR3 is TGCAGTGCTAGCGGGGGCTCGCTAGCGGGACGCTCCTACAATGAGCAGTTCTTC.

This clonotype appeared a few times. The chain has TRBV7-9 and TRBJ2-1, with D maybe TRBD2 (5 bases). The CDR3 totals 15 residues. The germline V gene encodes CDR1 SEHNR and CDR2 FQNEAQ (reference sequence). V was pared by 4 bases and J by 8 bases, with 18 bases between. The CDR3, as DNA: TGTGCCAGCAGCTCCTCCGGACCCCTCGGGGATGAGCAGTTCTTC. This gives the protein CASSSSGPLGDEQFF.

The chain carries TRBV5-5 and TRBJ2-3; possibly TRBD1 for D (6 bases). The CDR3 loop spans 18 amino acids. Germline assignment: CDR1 SGHKS and CDR2 YYEKEE (reference sequence). The V end lost 0 bases, the J end lost 1 base, and 18 bases lay between the germline ends. In nucleotides, the CDR3 is TGTGCCAGCAGCTTGGGGGTTAGGGGACAAAGAGGCACAGATACGCAGTATTTT. Translating it yields CASSLGVRGQRGTDTQYF.

In this sample, this clonotype turned up a few times. This chain joins TRBV7-3 and TRBJ1-1; D perhaps matches TRBD1 (5 bases). Trimming took 4 bases from V and 1 from J, leaving 7 bases between them. Germline V gene sequence: CDR1 SGHTA, CDR2 FQGTGA. There are 13 residues in the CDR3. CDR3 region: CASSSQGNTEAFF. The DNA of the CDR3 is TGTGCCAGCAGCTCCCAGGGGAACACTGAAGCTTTCTTT.

The rearrangement joins TRBV6-2 or TRBV6-3 to TRBJ2-7; D ambiguous. The V gene's germline CDR1 is MNHEY and CDR2 SVGEGT. The CDR3 runs 12 residues. Trimming removed 1 base from V and 0 bases from J, with 1 base in between. Written as DNA, the CDR3 is TGTGCCAGCAGTTACTTCTCCTACGAGCAGTACTTC. Protein sequence: CASSYFSYEQYF.

There are a few counts of this clonotype. The J gene is TRBJ1-5, the V gene TRBV4-1; a possible D gene is TRBD1 (6 bases). Germline assignment: CDR1 MGHRA and CDR2 YSYEKL. V was pared by 1 base and J by 7 bases, with 14 bases between. This CDR3 has 15 residues. For the CDR3, the DNA is TGCGCCAGCAGCCAAGTTTGGGGGGGCGGCCAGCCCCAGCATTTT. It encodes CASSQVWGGGQPQHF.

The CDR3 loop reads CASSLTNSGNTIYF. CDR3 DNA sequence: TGTGCCAGCAGTTTAACAAACTCTGGAAACACCATATATTTT. The chain uses TRBV27 and TRBJ1-3; D is ambiguous. This CDR3 spans 14 amino acids. The germline V and J ends were trimmed by 2 bases and 0 bases, with 5 bases remaining between them. Germline V gene data show CDR1 as MNHEY and CDR2 as SMNVEV (reference sequence).